The 30 T cell receptor beta chains reported below all come from one sample, sequenced in a study of CD8 T cells in Susac syndrome. An input of roughly 0.45 to 1 ug of RNA was subjected to reverse transcription using random hexamers. TCRdb reprocessed the immunoSEQ multiplex PCR reads via MiXCR and lists one record per CDR3 protein. The repertoire includes 250,000 to 300,000 distinct CDR3 sequences, about 82% of them detected once, and 0.2% to 0.25% sits in the top ten. The sample consisted of CD8+ T cells from PBMCs. The receptors shown here come from a human donor with multiple sclerosis.

This chain links TRBV13 with TRBJ1-2; D uncertain. The CDR3 spans 13 residues. V was trimmed by 4 bases and J by 5 bases, leaving 11 bases between them. Looked up from germline, CDR1 is PRHDT and CDR2 is FYEKMQ (reference sequence). CDR3 DNA sequence: TGTGCCAGCAGCTCCAAGGGTCGGTATGGCTACACCTTC. This sequence encodes CASSSKGRYGYTF.

The rearrangement links TRBV7-9 to TRBJ2-1; TRBD1 might be the D (6 bases). Trimming stripped 6 bases from V and 1 base from J, with 13 bases between. Germline-derived CDR1 and CDR2 are SEHNR and FQNEAQ (reference sequence). This CDR3 spans 15 amino acids. DNA of the CDR3: TGTGCCAGCAGGCCTTCAGGGGCTTCCTACAATGAGCAGTTCTTC. It codes for CASRPSGASYNEQFF.

V gene TRBV20-1 combines with J gene TRBJ1-2; D is unclear. V shed 2 bases and J shed 7 bases, with 14 bases lying between them. Germline CDR1 and CDR2: DFQATT and SNEGSKA (reference sequence). The CDR3 loop spans 13 amino acids. CDR3 sequence (DNA): TGCAGTGCTAGATGGGGTGTACTGGGTGGCTACACCTTC. Protein product: CSARWGVLGGYTF.

V usage is TRBV14 and J usage is TRBJ2-7; possibly TRBD1 for D (6 bases). CDR1 is SGHDN and CDR2 is FVKESK in the germline V gene. V was clipped by 6 bases and J by 1 base, with 10 bases between them. This CDR3 comprises 13 residues. The CDR3 protein is CASRQTGSYEQYF. The CDR3 nucleotides read TGTGCCAGCAGGCAAACAGGGTCCTACGAGCAGTACTTC.

The chain is built from TRBV6-5 and TRBJ1-1, with TRBD1 as a possible D gene (6 bases). From germline, CDR1 is MNHEY and CDR2 SVGAGI. This CDR3 contains 15 residues. The V end lost 4 bases, the J end lost 8 bases, and 20 bases lay between the germline ends. The CDR3 loop is CASSFHKGGGTEAFF. CDR3 in DNA: TGTGCCAGCAGTTTCCATAAAGGGGGGGGAACGGAAGCTTTCTTT.

In this sample, this clonotype turned up once. The genes are TRBV20-1 and TRBJ1-5; 11 nucleotides match TRBD1. The V gene end was trimmed by 0 bases and the J gene end by 6 bases; junction bases not matched to a gene: 13. This CDR3 spans 18 amino acids. The germline gives CDR1 DFQATT, CDR2 SNEGSKA (reference sequence). The CDR3 region has the DNA TGCAGTGCTAGAGATTTCCCCTGGACAGGGGGCGTACGTCAGCCCCAGCATTTT. This codes for CSARDFPWTGGVRQPQHF.

The chain uses TRBV5-6 and TRBJ2-1, with D possibly TRBD1 on 6 matching bases. With 1 base removed from V and 7 bases from J, the gap between germline ends came to 12 bases. Germline CDR1 SGHDT, CDR2 YYEEEE. The CDR3 is 14 residues long. CDR3 amino acids: CASSLSNRENEQFF. The DNA of the CDR3 is TGTGCCAGCAGCTTGTCAAACAGGGAAAATGAGCAGTTCTTC.

The chain is built from TRBV7-3 and TRBJ2-2; 12 bases map to TRBD2. Germline lookup yields CDR1 SGHTA and CDR2 FQGTGA. The ends lost 5 bases at V and 8 bases at J; junction bases unmatched: 9. The CDR3 covers 16 residues. As DNA, the CDR3 is TGTGCCAGCAGCCCGAGACTAGCGGGAGTCCCTGGGGAGCTGTTTTTT. Residues: CASSPRLAGVPGELFF.

This clonotype appeared a single time. The gene calls are TRBV28 and TRBJ2-7; D unresolved. V lost 5 bases and J lost 2, with 7 bases in between. Germline CDR1 reads MDHEN; CDR2 reads SYDVKM. The CDR3 consists of 12 residues. The CDR3 nucleotides read TGTGCCAGCAGTCCCAATCCCTACGAGCAGTACTTC. This translates into CASSPNPYEQYF.

The V and J genes are TRBV27 and TRBJ2-7; tentatively, D is TRBD1 or TRBD2 (7 bases each). Germline CDR1 reads MNHEY; CDR2 reads SMNVEV (reference sequence). CDR3 length: 13 amino acids. V gave up 8 bases and J gave up 4 bases, with 15 bases separating them. The CDR3 DNA reads as TGTGCCAGCTCTCCAGGGGGGGGGTACGAGCAGTACTTC. Its translation is CASSPGGGYEQYF.

This clonotype was seen only a few times. DNA for the CDR3: TGTGCCAGCAGTCTATCGGATTTCAGCGAGCAGTACTTC. This sequence encodes CASSLSDFSEQYF. The chain joins TRBV6-2 or TRBV6-3 to TRBJ2-7; D not resolved. The germline CDR1 and CDR2 sequences are MNHEY and SVGEGT. This CDR3 is built from 13 residues. V was cut by 5 bases and J by 6 bases, with 14 bases left in between.

The chain carries TRBV27 and TRBJ2-1; D is unresolved. CDR3 length: 13 residues. With 0 bases removed from V and 10 bases from J, the gap between germline ends came to 10 bases. Germline V gives CDR1 MNHEY, CDR2 SMNVEV (reference sequence). This CDR3 is CASSLSKRVEQFF. In DNA form, the CDR3 reads TGTGCCAGCAGTTTATCGAAACGCGTGGAGCAGTTCTTC.

This chain joins TRBV7-3 and TRBJ2-5; D is perhaps TRBD1 or TRBD2 (5 bases each). The CDR3 totals 14 residues. The V gene lost 5 bases and the J gene lost 7 bases, with 17 bases spanning the gap. Germline assignment: CDR1 SGHTA and CDR2 FQGTGA. The CDR3 DNA is TGTGCCAGCAGCGTGGACGGATCGGGACCGACCCAGTACTTC. This sequence encodes CASSVDGSGPTQYF.

This chain uses TRBV6-5 with TRBJ1-2, with D possibly matching TRBD1 (5 bases). Trimming cost V 5 bases and J 4 bases, with 14 bases left between them. There are 14 residues in the CDR3. CDR1 and CDR2 (germline): MNHEY, SVGAGI. The CDR3 is CASSEGDGFYGYTF. In DNA, the CDR3 is TGTGCCAGCAGTGAAGGGGACGGCTTCTATGGCTACACCTTC.

V is TRBV7-8 and J is TRBJ1-1; possibly TRBD1 for D (5 bases). The germline V gene encodes CDR1 SGHVS and CDR2 FQNEAQ. Trimming left V 4 bases short and J 6 bases short, with 15 bases between. The CDR3 consists of 14 residues. In nucleotides, the CDR3 is TGTGCCAGCAGCTCCAGAGCAGGGCAACCTGAAGCTTTCTTT. This gives the protein CASSSRAGQPEAFF.

The chain carries TRBV12-3 or TRBV12-4 and TRBJ2-3, with D maybe TRBD2 (6 bases). The CDR3 is 15 amino acids. Trimming cost V 4 bases and J 2 bases, with 13 bases left between them. The DNA for the CDR3 is TGTGCCAGCAGTTCGCCTCCGGGAGCCACAGATACGCAGTATTTT. It encodes CASSSPPGATDTQYF.

In this sample, this clonotype turned up once. This chain joins TRBV19 and TRBJ2-1; D call uncertain. CDR1 is LNHDA, CDR2 SQIVND, per germline (reference sequence). The CDR3 consists of 15 residues. Trimming left V 5 bases short and J 4 bases short, with 15 bases between. The CDR3 region is CASSVSGPIYNEQFF. The CDR3 DNA sequence: TGTGCCAGTAGTGTAAGTGGCCCGATTTACAATGAGCAGTTCTTC.

The chain has TRBV7-9 and TRBJ2-3, with 7 bases that match TRBD1. The CDR3 totals 16 residues. V was pared by 5 bases and J by 6 bases, with 14 bases of the junction left unmatched. CDR1 SEHNR and CDR2 FQNEAQ come from the germline V gene (reference sequence). For the CDR3, the DNA is TGTGCCAGCAGCCCCGACAGGGCAGGGTCGAGCGATACGCAGTATTTT. Protein product: CASSPDRAGSSDTQYF.

This clonotype was recorded once. This chain connects TRBV27 to TRBJ1-3, with D hard to call. This CDR3 spans 14 amino acids. V was clipped by 3 bases and J by 2 bases, with 8 bases between them. Germline loops: CDR1 MNHEY, CDR2 SMNVEV (reference sequence). The CDR3 spells CASSFVGAGNTIYF. The CDR3 nucleotides read TGTGCCAGCAGTTTTGTGGGTGCTGGAAACACCATATATTTT.

The CDR3 here is CASIGENIQYF. The CDR3 DNA reads TGTGCCAGTATAGGAGAAAACATTCAGTACTTC. The chain employs TRBV19 and TRBJ2-4; D call uncertain. The CDR3 runs to 11 residues. Germline V CDR1 and CDR2: LNHDA, SQIVND (reference sequence). Trimming stripped 7 bases from V and 5 bases from J, with 6 bases between.

The chain uses TRBV27 and TRBJ2-7, with 7 positions matching TRBD1. CDR1 is MNHEY and CDR2 is SMNVEV in the germline V gene (reference sequence). J gave up 6 bases and V 5 bases, and 19 bases lay outside the gene matches. The length of the CDR3 is 17 residues. CDR3 nucleotide sequence: TGTGCCAGCAGTCTCATCCAATTGACAGGGAACTTCGGCGAGCAGTACTTC. It codes for CASSLIQLTGNFGEQYF.

The rearrangement uses TRBV7-6 and TRBJ2-3; 8 nucleotides align to TRBD2. The CDR3 sequence is 16 residues long. V was pared by 5 bases and J by 10 bases, with 17 bases of the junction left unmatched. Germline loops: CDR1 SGHVS, CDR2 FNYEAQ. In DNA, the CDR3 is TGTGCCAGCAGCCCACCCTCGGGGGGGGTTGCGTTGGCGCAGTATTTT. It yields the protein CASSPPSGGVALAQYF.

The chain carries TRBV19 and TRBJ2-3, with a weak D call TRBD2 (5 bases). Germline V gene sequence: CDR1 LNHDA, CDR2 SQIVND (reference sequence). Trimming cost V 4 bases and J 2 bases, with 19 bases left between them. The CDR3 runs to 17 residues. CDR3 protein: CASSTYGGFGPTDTQYF. In DNA, the CDR3 is TGTGCCAGTAGTACATACGGCGGGTTTGGCCCCACAGATACGCAGTATTTT.

The gene calls are TRBV25-1 and TRBJ2-7, with 14 bases aligning to TRBD2. Germline V gene sequence: CDR1 MGHDK, CDR2 SYGVNS. V shed 5 bases and J 3 bases; nucleotides not matched to a gene: 12. The CDR3 covers 18 residues. The CDR3, as DNA: TGTGCCAGCAGTCCGGGACTAGCGGGAGAAAGTTTTGTCTACGAGCAGTACTTC. Residues: CASSPGLAGESFVYEQYF.

In the case of this clonotype: One junction end disagrees with the germline gene, perhaps due to a read error. The J gene is TRBJ1-1, the V gene TRBV20-1; 7 bases line up with TRBD1. Per the germline V gene, CDR1 is DFQATT and CDR2 is SNEGSKA (reference sequence). CDR3 length: 12 residues. The CDR3 DNA reads as TGCAGTGCCAGAGACAGGGCCACTGAAGCTTTCTTT. It codes for CSARDRATEAFF.

J is TRBJ1-4 and V is TRBV6-6; D is unclear. This CDR3 comprises 16 residues. Trimming stripped 5 bases from V and 2 bases from J, with 15 bases between. CDR1 is MNHNY and CDR2 is SVGAGI in the germline V gene (reference sequence). Here the CDR3 DNA reads TGTGCCAGCAGTCTGTTCCCGCCGGGGACTAATGAAAAACTGTTTTTT. Amino acid sequence: CASSLFPPGTNEKLFF.

In DNA, the CDR3 is TGTGCCAGCAGTCCGGGGACTAGGTGGGACGAGCAGTACTTC. It is translated as CASSPGTRWDEQYF. The chain is built from TRBV27 and TRBJ2-7; 8 nucleotides agree with TRBD2. The CDR3 spans 14 residues. Germline V lookup: CDR1 MNHEY, CDR2 SMNVEV (reference sequence). Trimming removed 5 bases from V and 5 bases from J; junction bases left unmatched: 8.

V and J are TRBV6-2 or TRBV6-3 and TRBJ2-7; 11 nucleotides match TRBD2. V lost 5 bases, J lost 3 bases, and 3 bases stayed unmatched. Germline V gene lookup returns CDR1 MNHEY and CDR2 SVGEGT. There are 14 residues in the CDR3. In nucleotides, the CDR3 is TGTGCCAGCAGTACGGGGACTAGCGGCTACGAGCAGTACTTC. It translates to CASSTGTSGYEQYF.

This sequence joins TRBV30 and TRBJ1-2; TRBD1 matches 7 bases. The length of the CDR3 is 13 residues. CDR1 GTSNPN and CDR2 SVGIG come from the germline V gene (reference sequence). Trimming cost V 0 bases and J 8 bases; bases outside gene matches: 6. In nucleotides, the CDR3 is TGTGCCTGGAGTGTCACAGGGGAGTACGGCTACACCTTC. This sequence encodes CAWSVTGEYGYTF. The whole variable domain, filled in from reference TRBV30 and TRBJ1-2, reads SQTIHQWPATLVQPVGSPLSLECTVEGTSNPNLYWYRQAAGRGLQLLFYSVGIGQISSEVPQNLSASRPQDRQFILSSKKLLLSDSGFYLCAWSVTGEYGYTFGSGTRLTVV.

The chain joins TRBV7-9 to TRBJ2-7; D perhaps matches TRBD1 (5 bases). V was clipped by 1 base and J by 6 bases, with 13 bases between them. Germline values: CDR1 SEHNR, CDR2 FQNEAQ (reference sequence). CDR3 length equals 14 residues. This chain's CDR3 is CASSLGEGVSEQYF. The DNA of the CDR3 is TGTGCCAGCAGCTTAGGCGAAGGGGTAAGCGAGCAGTACTTC.